This entry lists 8 T cell receptor beta chains sequenced from one sample in a study of blood T cell repertoires in COVID-19. Repertoires were generated with immunoSEQ multiplex PCR, while TCRdb's copy carries only in-frame clones and drops some. The data contain 230,000 or so clones, around 82% of them singletons. The sequenced sample consisted of PBMCs or T cells enriched from blood (not recorded which). These receptors originate from a man aged 50 to 60 who had recovered from COVID-19.

J is TRBJ2-5 and V is TRBV5-8, with TRBD1 matching over 7 bases. The CDR3 is 16 residues long. The germline V gene encodes CDR1 SGHTS and CDR2 YDEGEE. Trimming took 7 bases from V and 4 from J; bases not matched to a gene: 16. CDR3 DNA sequence: TGTGCCAGCCGATTATACCAACAGGGGTGGAGAGAGACCCAGTACTTC. Residues: CASRLYQQGWRETQYF.

The gene calls are TRBV5-1 and TRBJ2-4, with D perhaps TRBD2 (6 bases). Trimming removed 0 bases at V and 7 bases at J, with 8 bases between. The CDR3 is made up of 13 amino acids. Germline V gene lookup returns CDR1 SGHRS and CDR2 YFSETQ. The chain's CDR3 is CASSLAGLNIQYF. CDR3 sequence (DNA): TGCGCCAGCAGCTTGGCGGGACTTAACATTCAGTACTTC.

The CDR3 region has the DNA TGTGCCAGCAGCTTAGGCCTAAGGAACACTGAAGCTTTCTTT. Translating gives CASSLGLRNTEAFF. The chain carries TRBV13 and TRBJ1-1, with no clear D. This CDR3 is built from 14 residues. Per germline, CDR1 PRHDT and CDR2 FYEKMQ (reference sequence). V shed 0 bases and J shed 1 base, with 6 bases lying between them.

V usage is TRBV2 and J usage is TRBJ2-3; tentative D call: TRBD2 (5 bases). Germline CDR1 is SNHLY and CDR2 is FYNNEI. The CDR3 has 12 residues. V was clipped by 10 bases and J by 3 bases, with 11 bases between them. As DNA, the CDR3 is TGTGCCATTCTGCGGGTAACAGATACGCAGTATTTT. Residues: CAILRVTDTQYF.

J is TRBJ1-4 and V is TRBV9; 7 nucleotides agree with TRBD1. The CDR3 spans 15 residues. Per the germline V gene, CDR1 is SGDLS and CDR2 is YYNGEE. The V segment lost 1 base and the J segment 3 bases; nucleotides outside the gene matches: 3. CDR3 residues: CASSVTTGSNEKLFF. As DNA, the CDR3 is TGTGCCAGCAGCGTAACGACAGGGTCTAATGAAAAACTGTTTTTT.

J is TRBJ1-3 and V is TRBV4-2; D is uncertain. Between the trimmed V and J ends, which lost 4 bases and 0 bases, there was a span of 13 bases. Looked up from germline, CDR1 is LGHNA and CDR2 is YNFKEQ. The CDR3 is 16 amino acids. CDR3 sequence: CASSPVGSSSGNTIYF. DNA of the CDR3: TGTGCCAGCAGCCCTGTGGGCAGTAGCTCTGGAAACACCATATATTTT.

This chain links TRBV12-5 with TRBJ1-4; possible D gene TRBD1, 6 bases. Between the trimmed V and J ends, which lost 6 bases and 2 bases, there was a span of 10 bases. The germline CDR1 and CDR2 sequences are LGHNT and FRNRAP. The CDR3 runs 14 residues. This CDR3 reads CASGLGQTNEKLFF. CDR3 in DNA: TGTGCTAGTGGCCTAGGACAGACTAATGAAAAACTGTTTTTT. The full variable domain, with the rest looked up from reference TRBV12-5 and TRBJ1-4, is DARVTQTPRHKVTEMGQEVTMRCQPILGHNTVFWYRQTMMQGLELLAYFRNRAPLDDSGMPKDRFSAEMPDATLATLKIQPSEPRDSAVYFCASGLGQTNEKLFFGSGTQLSVL.

This clone has just a few counts. The CDR3 DNA reads as TGTGCCAGTAGTCCCGGCGGCGGCCCCTACGAGCAGTACTTC. As protein: CASSPGGGPYEQYF. This sequence joins TRBV19 and TRBJ2-7; D remains ambiguous. V lost 5 bases and J lost 2, with 13 bases in between. Looked up from germline, CDR1 is LNHDA and CDR2 is SQIVND (reference sequence). This CDR3 spans 14 amino acids.